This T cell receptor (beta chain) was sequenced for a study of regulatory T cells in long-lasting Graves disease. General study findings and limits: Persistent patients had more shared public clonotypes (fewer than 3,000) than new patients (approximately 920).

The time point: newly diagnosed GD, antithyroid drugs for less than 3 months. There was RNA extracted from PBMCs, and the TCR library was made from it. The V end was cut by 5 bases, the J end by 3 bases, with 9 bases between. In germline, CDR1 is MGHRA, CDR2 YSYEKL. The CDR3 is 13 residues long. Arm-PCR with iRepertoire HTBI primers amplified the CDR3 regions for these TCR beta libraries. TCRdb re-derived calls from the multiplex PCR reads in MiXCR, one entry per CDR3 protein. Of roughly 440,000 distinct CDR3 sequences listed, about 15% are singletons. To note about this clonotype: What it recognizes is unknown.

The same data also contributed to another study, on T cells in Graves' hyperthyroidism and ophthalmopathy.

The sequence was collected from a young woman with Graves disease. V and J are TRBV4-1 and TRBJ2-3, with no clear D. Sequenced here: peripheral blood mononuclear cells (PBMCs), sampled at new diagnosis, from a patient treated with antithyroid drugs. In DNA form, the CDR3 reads TGCGCCAGCAGCGGCCAGGAAACAGATACGCAGTATTTT. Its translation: CASSGQETDTQYF.